This T cell receptor (beta chain) was documented in a study of blood T cell repertoires in COVID-19. Germline V gene lookup returns CDR1 LGHDT and CDR2 YNNKEL (reference sequence). The V gene lost 1 base and the J gene lost 7 bases, with 8 bases spanning the gap. The CDR3 contains 13 residues. Seattle-derived patients entered the study during active infection and were followed longitudinally. As originally analysed: Estimates of nucleated cell counts were drawn from the amplification of reference gene primers. The assay was immunoSEQ multiplex PCR, and TCRdb's table has in-frame clones only and misses some. V and J calls and clone size are as listed in that table; D and trimming were resolved from the DNA. The data contain about 58,000 clones, approximately 80% of them seen just once; the ten biggest clones take up about 30%.

The material sequenced was peripheral blood. This sequence was found in a man aged 55 to 70 with COVID-19, enrolled during active disease. The chain recombines TRBV3-1 (or the pseudogene TRBV3-2) with TRBJ1-5; D gene ambiguous. Here the CDR3 reads CASSQGEDQPQHF. In DNA form, the CDR3 reads TGTGCCAGCAGCCAAGGGGAGGACCAGCCCCAGCATTTT.